This T cell receptor beta chain was profiled in a study of human versus mouse CDR3 diversity and MHC coevolution. The germline V and J ends were trimmed by 1 base and 5 bases, with 11 bases remaining between them. Germline lookup yields CDR1 MGHRA and CDR2 YSYEKL. The CDR3 is made up of 15 amino acids. About this clone itself: Its target is unknown.

Overall study results and limits: Human T cells were selected on over 5 MHC II alleles.

Naive CD4 T cells were sorted as CD45RO-negative, CD62L-positive. Profiled with immunoSEQ multiplex PCR; TCRdb holds only in-frame clones, not every one. The sample comprises around 77,000 clones, roughly 92% of which are singletons, and approximately 0.15% rests with the top ten. The sequenced sample was naive CD4+ T cells from blood. Subset reported: CD45RO-negative CD62L-positive naive CD4 T cells. The receptor was derived from a person aged 25 to 69 in good health. V usage is TRBV4-1 and J usage is TRBJ2-2; D may be TRBD2 (6 bases). This chain's CDR3 is CASSQVGGKTGELFF. As DNA, the CDR3 is TGCGCCAGCAGCCAAGTGGGGGGAAAAACCGGGGAGCTGTTTTTT.